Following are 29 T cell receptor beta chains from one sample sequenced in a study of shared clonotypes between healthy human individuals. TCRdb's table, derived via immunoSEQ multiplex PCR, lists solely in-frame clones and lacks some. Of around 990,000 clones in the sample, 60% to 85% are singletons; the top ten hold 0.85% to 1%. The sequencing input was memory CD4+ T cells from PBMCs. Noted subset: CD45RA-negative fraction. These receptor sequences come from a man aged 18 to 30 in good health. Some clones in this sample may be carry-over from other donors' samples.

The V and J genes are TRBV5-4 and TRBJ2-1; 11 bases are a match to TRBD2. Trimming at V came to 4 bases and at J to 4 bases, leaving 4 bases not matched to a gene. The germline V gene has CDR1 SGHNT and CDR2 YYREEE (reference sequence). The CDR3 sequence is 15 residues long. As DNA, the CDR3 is TGTGCCAGCAGCCCAACTAGCGGGAGTTACAATGAGCAGTTCTTC. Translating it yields CASSPTSGSYNEQFF.

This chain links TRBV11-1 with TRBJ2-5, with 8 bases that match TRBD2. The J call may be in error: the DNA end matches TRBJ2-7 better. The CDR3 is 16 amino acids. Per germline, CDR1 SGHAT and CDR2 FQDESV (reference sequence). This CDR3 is CASSLVRTSLSYEQYF. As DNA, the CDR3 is TGTGCCAGCAGCTTAGTCCGGACTAGCCTTTCCTACGAGCAGTACTTC.

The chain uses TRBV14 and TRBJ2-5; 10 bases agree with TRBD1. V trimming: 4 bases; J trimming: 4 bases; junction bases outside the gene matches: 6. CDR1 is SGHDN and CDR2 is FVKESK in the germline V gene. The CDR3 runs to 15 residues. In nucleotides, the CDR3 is TGTGCCAGCAGCCGGGACAGGGGCAGGTTAGAGACCCAGTACTTC. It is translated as CASSRDRGRLETQYF.

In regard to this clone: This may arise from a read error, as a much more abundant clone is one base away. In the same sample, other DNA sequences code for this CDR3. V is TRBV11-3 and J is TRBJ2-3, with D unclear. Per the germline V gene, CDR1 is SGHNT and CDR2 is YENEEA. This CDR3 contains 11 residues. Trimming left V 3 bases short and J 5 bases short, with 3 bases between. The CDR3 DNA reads TGTGCCAGCAGCTTGGGAGATACGCAGTATTTT. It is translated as CASSLGDTQYF.

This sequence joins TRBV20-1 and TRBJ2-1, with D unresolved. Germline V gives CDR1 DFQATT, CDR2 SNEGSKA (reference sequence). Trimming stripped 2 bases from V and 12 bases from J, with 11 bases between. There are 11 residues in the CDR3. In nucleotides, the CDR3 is TGCAGTGCTAGACTATCCAGCAGGCAGTTCTTC. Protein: CSARLSSRQFF.

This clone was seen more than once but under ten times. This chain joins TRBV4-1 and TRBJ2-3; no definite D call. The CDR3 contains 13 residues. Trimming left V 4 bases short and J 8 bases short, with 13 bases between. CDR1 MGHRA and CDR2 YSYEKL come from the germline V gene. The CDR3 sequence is CASSLVEYGTQYF. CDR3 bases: TGCGCCAGCAGCCTTGTCGAGTATGGTACGCAGTATTTT.

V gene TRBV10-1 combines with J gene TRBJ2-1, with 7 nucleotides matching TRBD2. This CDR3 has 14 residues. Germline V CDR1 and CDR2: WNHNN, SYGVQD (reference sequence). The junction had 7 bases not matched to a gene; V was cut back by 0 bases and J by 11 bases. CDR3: CASSESTSRIKQFF. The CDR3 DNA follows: TGCGCCAGCAGTGAGTCGACTAGCCGCATTAAGCAGTTCTTC.

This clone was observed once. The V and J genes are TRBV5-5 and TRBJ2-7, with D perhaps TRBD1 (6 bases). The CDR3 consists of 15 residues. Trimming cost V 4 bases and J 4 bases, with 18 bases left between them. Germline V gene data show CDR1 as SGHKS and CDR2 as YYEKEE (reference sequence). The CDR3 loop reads CASSSHRDAQYEQYF. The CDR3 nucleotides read TGTGCCAGCAGCAGCCACAGGGACGCGCAATACGAGCAGTACTTC.

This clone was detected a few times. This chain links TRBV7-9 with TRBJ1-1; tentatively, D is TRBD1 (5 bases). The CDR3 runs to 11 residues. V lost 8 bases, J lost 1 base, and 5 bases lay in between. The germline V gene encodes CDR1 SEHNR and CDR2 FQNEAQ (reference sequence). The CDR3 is CASQGNTEAFF. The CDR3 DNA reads TGTGCCAGCCAGGGGAACACTGAAGCTTTCTTT.

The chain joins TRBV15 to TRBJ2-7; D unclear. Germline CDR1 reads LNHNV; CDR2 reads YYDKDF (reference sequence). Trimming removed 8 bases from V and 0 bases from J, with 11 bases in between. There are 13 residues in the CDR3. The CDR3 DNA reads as TGTGCCACCGCGGTCGGCGCCTCCTACGAGCAGTACTTC. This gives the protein CATAVGASYEQYF.

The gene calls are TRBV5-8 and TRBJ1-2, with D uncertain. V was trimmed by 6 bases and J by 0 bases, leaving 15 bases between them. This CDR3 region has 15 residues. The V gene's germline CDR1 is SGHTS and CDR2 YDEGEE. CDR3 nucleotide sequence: TGTGCCAGCACCCCGTTCAGGATAGCTAACTATGGCTACACCTTC. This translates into CASTPFRIANYGYTF.

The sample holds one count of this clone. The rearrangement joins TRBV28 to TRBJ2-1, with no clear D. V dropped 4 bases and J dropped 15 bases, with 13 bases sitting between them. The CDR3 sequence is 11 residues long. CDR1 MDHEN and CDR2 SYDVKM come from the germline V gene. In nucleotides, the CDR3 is TGTGCCAGCAGTTCGGCCCCGCAGGCGTTCTTC. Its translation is CASSSAPQAFF.

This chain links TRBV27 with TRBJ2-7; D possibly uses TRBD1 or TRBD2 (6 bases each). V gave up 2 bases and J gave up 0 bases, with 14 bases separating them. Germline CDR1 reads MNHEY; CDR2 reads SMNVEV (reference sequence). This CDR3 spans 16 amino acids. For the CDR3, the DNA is TGTGCCAGCAGTTTAGCGGGACACATGCTCTCCTACGAGCAGTACTTC. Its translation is CASSLAGHMLSYEQYF.

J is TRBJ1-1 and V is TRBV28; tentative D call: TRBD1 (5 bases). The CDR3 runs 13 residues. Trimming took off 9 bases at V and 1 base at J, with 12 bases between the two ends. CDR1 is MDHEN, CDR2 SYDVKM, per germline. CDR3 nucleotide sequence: TGTGCCAGTAACCCGACAGCGAACACTGAAGCTTTCTTT. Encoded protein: CASNPTANTEAFF.

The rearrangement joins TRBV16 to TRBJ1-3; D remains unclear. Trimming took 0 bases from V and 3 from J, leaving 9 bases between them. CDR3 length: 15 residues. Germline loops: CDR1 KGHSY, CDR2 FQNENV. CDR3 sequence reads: CASSQSAGFGNTIYF. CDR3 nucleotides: TGTGCCAGCAGCCAATCGGCAGGATTTGGAAACACCATATATTTT. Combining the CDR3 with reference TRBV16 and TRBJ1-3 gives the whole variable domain GEEVAQTPKHLVRGEGQKAKLYCAPIKGHSYVFWYQQVLKNEFKFLISFQNENVFDETGMPKERFSAKCLPNSPCSLEIQATKLEDSAVYFCASSQSAGFGNTIYFGEGSWLTVV.

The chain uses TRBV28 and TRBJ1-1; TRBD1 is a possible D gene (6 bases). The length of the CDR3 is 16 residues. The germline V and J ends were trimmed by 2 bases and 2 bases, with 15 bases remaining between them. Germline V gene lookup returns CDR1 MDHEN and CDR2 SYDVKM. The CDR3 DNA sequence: TGTGCCAGCAGTTTAGGGGCAGGGGTACGCAACACTGAAGCTTTCTTT. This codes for CASSLGAGVRNTEAFF.

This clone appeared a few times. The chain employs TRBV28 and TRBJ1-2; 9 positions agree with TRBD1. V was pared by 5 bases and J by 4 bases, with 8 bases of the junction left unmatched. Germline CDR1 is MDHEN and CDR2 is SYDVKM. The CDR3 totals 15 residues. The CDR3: CASSVPGQGLYGYTF. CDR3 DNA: TGTGCCAGCAGTGTACCGGGACAGGGACTCTATGGCTACACCTTC.

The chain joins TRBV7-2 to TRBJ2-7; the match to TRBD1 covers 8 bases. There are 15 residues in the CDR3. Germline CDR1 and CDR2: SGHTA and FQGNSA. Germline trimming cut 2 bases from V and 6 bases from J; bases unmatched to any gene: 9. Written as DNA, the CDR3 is TGTGCCAGCAGCTTACTCCGACAGGGGAGAAGCGAGCAGTACTTC. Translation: CASSLLRQGRSEQYF.

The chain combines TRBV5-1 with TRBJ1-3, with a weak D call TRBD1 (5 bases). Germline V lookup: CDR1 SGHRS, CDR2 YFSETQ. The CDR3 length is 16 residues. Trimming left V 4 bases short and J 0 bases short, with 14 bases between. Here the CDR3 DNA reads TGCGCCAGCAGCCGGGACCTACTTCACTCTGGAAACACCATATATTTT. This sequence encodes CASSRDLLHSGNTIYF. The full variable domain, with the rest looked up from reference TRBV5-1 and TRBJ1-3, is KAGVTQTPRYLIKTRGQQVTLSCSPISGHRSVSWYQQTPGQGLQFLFEYFSETQRNKGNFPGRFSGRQFSNSRSEMNVSTLELGDSALYLCASSRDLLHSGNTIYFGEGSWLTVV.

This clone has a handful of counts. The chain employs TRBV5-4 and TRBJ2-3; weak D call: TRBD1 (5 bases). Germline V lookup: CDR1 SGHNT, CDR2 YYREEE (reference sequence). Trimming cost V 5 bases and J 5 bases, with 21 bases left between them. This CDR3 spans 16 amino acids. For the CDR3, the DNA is TGTGCCAGCAGTTACACGTTAGGGGCTAGGGGAGATACGCAGTATTTT. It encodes CASSYTLGARGDTQYF.

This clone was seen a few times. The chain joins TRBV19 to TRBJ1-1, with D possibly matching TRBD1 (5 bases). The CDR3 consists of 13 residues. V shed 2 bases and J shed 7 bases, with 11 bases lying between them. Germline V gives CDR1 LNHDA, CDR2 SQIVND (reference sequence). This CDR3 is CASSISRDYEAFF. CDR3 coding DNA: TGTGCCAGTAGTATATCGAGGGACTATGAAGCTTTCTTT.

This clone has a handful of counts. The DNA for the CDR3 is TGTGCCAGCAGCTCGTCTATAGGCAAACTGTTTTTT. Protein product: CASSSSIGKLFF. The V and J genes are TRBV7-2 and TRBJ1-4; no clear D gene. The CDR3 length is 12 residues. The germline gives CDR1 SGHTA, CDR2 FQGNSA. V was shortened by 4 bases and J by 11 bases, with 11 bases between the two germline ends.

CDR3 sequence: CASSQVGLAGGDGNEQFF. The CDR3 DNA is TGTGCCAGCAGCCAAGTGGGACTAGCGGGGGGGGATGGAAATGAGCAGTTCTTC. The chain carries TRBV4-2 and TRBJ2-1; 16 bases match TRBD2. The germline V gene has CDR1 LGHNA and CDR2 YNFKEQ. The CDR3 contains 18 residues. V lost 1 base and J lost 7; bases outside the gene matches: 7.

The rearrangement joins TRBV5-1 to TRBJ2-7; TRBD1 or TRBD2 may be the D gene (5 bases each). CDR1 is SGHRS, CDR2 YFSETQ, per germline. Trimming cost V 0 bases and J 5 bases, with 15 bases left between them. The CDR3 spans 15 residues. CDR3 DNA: TGCGCCAGCAGCTTGGTTCCGGGGCCTCAGAACGAGCAGTACTTC. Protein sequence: CASSLVPGPQNEQYF.

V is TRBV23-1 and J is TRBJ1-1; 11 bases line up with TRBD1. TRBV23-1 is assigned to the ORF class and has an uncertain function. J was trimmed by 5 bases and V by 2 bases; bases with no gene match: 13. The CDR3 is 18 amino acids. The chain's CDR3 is CASSQMTRTGGARTEAFF. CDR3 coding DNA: TGCGCCAGCAGTCAAATGACGAGGACAGGGGGCGCAAGGACTGAAGCTTTCTTT.

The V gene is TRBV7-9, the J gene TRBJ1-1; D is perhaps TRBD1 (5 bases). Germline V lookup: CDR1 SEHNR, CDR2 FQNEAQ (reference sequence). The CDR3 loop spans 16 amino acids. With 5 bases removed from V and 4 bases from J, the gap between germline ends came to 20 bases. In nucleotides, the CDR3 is TGTGCCAGCAGCCGAGGGAGGGGCAGCTTCTCCACTGAAGCTTTCTTT. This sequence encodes CASSRGRGSFSTEAFF.

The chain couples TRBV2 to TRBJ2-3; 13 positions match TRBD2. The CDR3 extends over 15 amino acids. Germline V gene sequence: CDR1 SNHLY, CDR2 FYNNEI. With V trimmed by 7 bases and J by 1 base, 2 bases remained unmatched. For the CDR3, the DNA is TGTGCCAGCACCACTAGCGGGAGGGGCACAGATACGCAGTATTTT. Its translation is CASTTSGRGTDTQYF.

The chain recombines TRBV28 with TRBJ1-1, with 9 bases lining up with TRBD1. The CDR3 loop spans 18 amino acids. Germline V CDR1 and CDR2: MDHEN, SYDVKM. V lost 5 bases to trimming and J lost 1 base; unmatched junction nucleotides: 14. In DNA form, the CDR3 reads TGTGCCAGCAGTAACACAGGGGGCAGGGGGCGTGCGAACACTGAAGCTTTCTTT. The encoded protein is CASSNTGGRGRANTEAFF.

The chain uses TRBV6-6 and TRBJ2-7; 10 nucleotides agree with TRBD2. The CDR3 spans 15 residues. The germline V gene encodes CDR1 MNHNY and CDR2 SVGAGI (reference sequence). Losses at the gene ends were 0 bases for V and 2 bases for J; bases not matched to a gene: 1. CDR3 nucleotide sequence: TGTGCCAGCAGTTACTCGAGCGGGAGGGCCTACGAGCAGTACTTC. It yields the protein CASSYSSGRAYEQYF.